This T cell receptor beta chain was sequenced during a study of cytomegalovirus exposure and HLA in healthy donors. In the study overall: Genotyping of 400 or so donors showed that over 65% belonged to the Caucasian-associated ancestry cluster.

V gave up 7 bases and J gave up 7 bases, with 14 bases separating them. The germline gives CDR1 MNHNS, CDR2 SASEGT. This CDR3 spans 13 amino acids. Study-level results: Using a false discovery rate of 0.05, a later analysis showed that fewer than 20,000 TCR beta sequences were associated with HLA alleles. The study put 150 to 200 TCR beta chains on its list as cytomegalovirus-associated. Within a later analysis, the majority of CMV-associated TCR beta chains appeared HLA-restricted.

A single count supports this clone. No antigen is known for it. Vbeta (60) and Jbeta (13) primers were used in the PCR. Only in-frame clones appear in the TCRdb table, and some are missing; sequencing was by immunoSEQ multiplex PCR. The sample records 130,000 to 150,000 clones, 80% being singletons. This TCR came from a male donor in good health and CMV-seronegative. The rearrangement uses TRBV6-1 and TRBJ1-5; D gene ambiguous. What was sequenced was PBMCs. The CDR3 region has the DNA TGTGCCAGCACTATCGATCGGGAGCAGCCCCAGCATTTT. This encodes CASTIDREQPQHF.